The 9 T cell receptor beta chains below come from one sample, sequenced in a study of OX40 agonist ivuxolimab in advanced cancers. This table comes from immunoSEQ multiplex PCR, and its TCRdb copy is limited to in-frame clones, with some not included. The data show about 14,000 clones, with over 80% seen just once and approximately 40% held by the top ten. The sequencing here drew on CD4+ or CD8+ T cells sorted from blood, taken in a trial of the OX40 agonist ivuxolimab. Source of these receptors: an adult with an advanced solid tumor such as melanoma, head and neck, liver or kidney cancer.

The chain couples TRBV18 to TRBJ2-7; 9 bases map to TRBD1. V was clipped by 6 bases and J by 4 bases; unmatched bases: 10. Germline CDR1 and CDR2: KGHSH and LQKENI. This CDR3 is built from 15 residues. CDR3 amino acids: CASSAGTGPLYEQYF. CDR3 nucleotides: TGTGCCAGCTCGGCCGGGACAGGGCCTCTATACGAGCAGTACTTC. Full variable domain (remainder filled in from reference TRBV18 and TRBJ2-7): NAGVMQNPRHLVRRRGQEARLRCSPMKGHSHVYWYRQLPEEGLKFMVYLQKENIIDESGMPKERFSAEFPKEGPSILRIQQVVRGDSAAYFCASSAGTGPLYEQYFGPGTRLTVT.

The chain joins TRBV21-1 to TRBJ1-4; TRBD1, the table's D call, was not compared with the DNA. TRBV21-1 is tagged as a pseudogene. The CDR3 has 13 residues. The CDR3 region has the DNA TGTGCCAGCAGTAGACAGGGAAATGAAAAACTGTTTTTT. The encoded protein is CASSRQGNEKLFF.

The chain uses TRBV4-3 and TRBJ2-3; TRBD1 agrees at 7 bases. The V and J ends lost 0 bases and 2 bases, in that order; junction bases with no gene match: 8. This CDR3 has 17 amino acids. In germline, CDR1 is LGHNA, CDR2 YSLEER. CDR3 DNA: TGCGCCAGCAGCCAAGATAGGGCGACAGGGTACACAGATACGCAGTATTTT. Translated: CASSQDRATGYTDTQYF.

This rearrangement joins TRBV23-1 to TRBJ2-5; TRBD1 is a possible D gene (5 bases). TRBV23-1 is given ORF status, its function remaining uncertain. The CDR3 is 13 amino acids. Trimming took 4 bases from V and 5 from J, leaving 11 bases between them. CDR3 protein: CASSPTRVETQYF. In DNA form, the CDR3 reads TGCGCCAGCAGTCCTACCAGGGTGGAGACCCAGTACTTC.

The V call is TRBV5-6, the J call TRBJ2-1, with 7 bases identical to TRBD1. CDR1 SGHDT and CDR2 YYEEEE come from the germline V gene. J gave up 7 bases and V 2 bases, and 3 bases lay outside the gene matches. The length of the CDR3 is 13 residues. This CDR3 is CASSFDRANEQFF. In nucleotides, the CDR3 is TGTGCCAGCAGCTTTGACAGGGCAAATGAGCAGTTCTTC.

The rearrangement joins TRBV20-1 to TRBJ1-2; no clear D. V was clipped by 6 bases and J by 6 bases, with 5 bases between them. The CDR3 is made up of 9 amino acids. CDR1 and CDR2 (germline): DFQATT, SNEGSKA (reference sequence). The CDR3 sequence: CSAPDGYTF. In DNA, the CDR3 is TGCAGTGCCCCAGATGGCTACACCTTC.

The chain carries TRBV4-2 and TRBJ2-3, with 10 bases matching TRBD2. V dropped 0 bases and J dropped 3; count of bases not matched to a gene: 15. Germline V gene sequence: CDR1 LGHNA, CDR2 YNFKEQ. The CDR3 extends over 20 amino acids. DNA for the CDR3: TGTGCCAGCAGCCAAGATTGGGCAAGCGGGGGGGCACAAGGTACAGATACGCAGTATTTT. The encoded protein is CASSQDWASGGAQGTDTQYF.

The J gene is TRBJ2-7, the V gene TRBV7-9, with 10 bases matching TRBD1. The CDR3 is 15 amino acids. Trimming cost V 9 bases and J 1 base; bases outside gene matches: 9. Germline lookup yields CDR1 SEHNR and CDR2 FQNEAQ (reference sequence). CDR3 sequence reads: CASKKGQGTSYEQYF. DNA of the CDR3: TGTGCCAGTAAAAAGGGACAGGGGACTTCCTACGAGCAGTACTTC.

This sequence joins TRBV28 and TRBJ1-1, with a weak D call TRBD1 (6 bases). Germline V gene data show CDR1 as MDHEN and CDR2 as SYDVKM. V lost 6 bases and J 0 bases, leaving 11 bases between the germline ends. CDR3 length equals 14 residues. The CDR3 coding sequence is TGTGCCAGCAGGTCACAGGGCTTGAACACTGAAGCTTTCTTT. Protein product: CASRSQGLNTEAFF.